Listed here are 24 T cell receptor beta chains from one sample, sequenced in a study of control samples from healthy donors and cancer patients. Clones were read by immunoSEQ multiplex PCR, and TCRdb kept only the in-frame ones, dropping some. The table includes more than 110,000 clones, over 85% detected once. The sample was blood. The receptors shown here come from a young man in good health.

The chain uses TRBV24-1 and TRBJ2-1, with 8 bases aligning to TRBD2. Germline V gene data show CDR1 as KGHDR and CDR2 as SFDVKD. V lost 4 bases to trimming and J lost 15 bases; unmatched junction nucleotides: 10. The CDR3 contains 13 residues. The CDR3 sequence: CATSDLGTRILFF. As DNA, the CDR3 is TGTGCCACCAGTGACCTAGGGACTAGGATCCTGTTCTTC.

The chain joins TRBV2 to TRBJ1-4; possible D gene TRBD1, 5 bases. The V end lost 6 bases, the J end lost 3 bases, and 11 bases lay between the germline ends. The CDR3 loop spans 14 amino acids. CDR1 is SNHLY and CDR2 is FYNNEI in the germline V gene. As DNA, the CDR3 is TGTGCCAGCAGGGCGACAGAGGCTAATGAAAAACTGTTTTTT. Translated: CASRATEANEKLFF.

V gene TRBV6-5 combines with J gene TRBJ1-2; 11 bases fit TRBD1. Losses at the gene ends were 6 bases for V and 7 bases for J; bases not matched to a gene: 1. The CDR3 runs 12 residues. The germline gives CDR1 MNHEY, CDR2 SVGAGI. The CDR3 nucleotides read TGTGCCAGCAGCGGGACAGGGGGTGGCTACACCTTC. This encodes CASSGTGGGYTF.

The gene calls are TRBV28 and TRBJ1-1, with unresolved D. CDR3 length equals 11 residues. Between the trimmed V and J ends, which lost 8 bases and 3 bases, there was a span of 7 bases. CDR1 MDHEN and CDR2 SYDVKM come from the germline V gene. The CDR3 DNA reads as TGTGCCAGCTTGGGAGACACTGAAGCTTTCTTT. Translating gives CASLGDTEAFF.

V gene TRBV5-4 combines with J gene TRBJ1-5, with 9 nucleotides matching TRBD1. The germline V gene has CDR1 SGHNT and CDR2 YYREEE (reference sequence). The junction had 5 bases not matched to a gene; V was cut back by 0 bases and J by 16 bases. The CDR3 sequence is 12 residues long. The CDR3 DNA sequence: TGTGCCAGCAGCTTGGACGGGACAGGGAAACATTTT. It is translated as CASSLDGTGKHF. The full variable domain, with the rest looked up from reference TRBV5-4 and TRBJ1-5, is ETGVTQSPTHLIKTRGQQVTLRCSSQSGHNTVSWYQQALGQGPQFIFQYYREEENGRGNFPPRFSGLQFPNYSSELNVNALELDDSALYLCASSLDGTGKHFGDGTRLSIL.

The chain employs TRBV19 and TRBJ2-2; TRBD1 is a possible D gene (6 bases). Per germline, CDR1 LNHDA and CDR2 SQIVND (reference sequence). This CDR3 is built from 15 residues. The V gene lost 9 bases and the J gene lost 2 bases, with 16 bases spanning the gap. The CDR3, as DNA: TGTGCCAGCAACTTCGGACAGTTTAACACCGGGGAGCTGTTTTTT. Amino acid sequence: CASNFGQFNTGELFF.

The V call is TRBV30, the J call TRBJ1-2; no definite D call. The V and J ends lost 7 bases and 7 bases respectively, with 16 bases between them. The CDR3 has 12 amino acids. Germline V lookup: CDR1 GTSNPN, CDR2 SVGIG (reference sequence). DNA for the CDR3: TGTGCCTATGGAAGTTCTTATGGTGGCTACACCTTC. Its translation: CAYGSSYGGYTF.

This chain connects TRBV3-1 (or the pseudogene TRBV3-2) to TRBJ2-7, with D possibly being TRBD2 (6 bases). Trimming shortened V by 0 bases and J by 6 bases, and 9 bases separated the two germline ends. Germline V CDR1 and CDR2: LGHDT, YNNKEL (reference sequence). CDR3 length: 13 residues. CDR3 nucleotide sequence: TGTGCCAGCAGCCAAGAGTTGGGGGGCGAGCAGTACTTC. This gives the protein CASSQELGGEQYF.

The CDR3, as DNA: TGTGCCAGTAGTAGGGCTAGCGGGAGCTCGAACACCGGGGAGCTGTTTTTT. Translating gives CASSRASGSSNTGELFF. The genes are TRBV19 and TRBJ2-2, with 10 bases identical to TRBD2. The CDR3 has 17 residues. CDR1 is LNHDA and CDR2 is SQIVND in the germline V gene (reference sequence). Losses at the gene ends were 4 bases for V and 0 bases for J; bases not matched to a gene: 5.

The V gene is TRBV7-2, the J gene TRBJ2-7; D is ambiguous. The V end was cut by 5 bases, the J end by 6 bases, with 17 bases between. This CDR3 spans 14 amino acids. Germline V gives CDR1 SGHTA, CDR2 FQGNSA. CDR3 sequence: CASSTRVALTEQYF. As DNA, the CDR3 is TGTGCCAGCAGCACCCGGGTAGCTCTTACCGAGCAGTACTTC.

The CDR3 loop is CAWRPGTGVSYNSPLHF. As DNA, the CDR3 is TGTGCCTGGAGGCCCGGGACAGGGGTTTCCTATAATTCACCCCTCCACTTT. The chain joins TRBV30 to TRBJ1-6, with TRBD1 identical over 10 bases. Trimming removed 3 bases from V and 1 base from J; junction bases left unmatched: 6. The CDR3 loop spans 17 amino acids. In germline, CDR1 is GTSNPN, CDR2 SVGIG (reference sequence).

The chain has TRBV4-1 and TRBJ1-5; tentatively, D is TRBD1 (5 bases). V gave up 1 base and J gave up 4 bases, with 14 bases separating them. There are 16 residues in the CDR3. Germline V gene sequence: CDR1 MGHRA, CDR2 YSYEKL. The CDR3 DNA reads TGCGCCAGCAGCCAAGTGTCAGGGACCGGGAATCAGCCCCAGCATTTT. Translation gives CASSQVSGTGNQPQHF.

In DNA, the CDR3 is TGTGCCCCCCGAGCGCGGTCGGCCTCTGGCTACACCTTC. This gives the protein CAPRARSASGYTF. This chain links TRBV28 with TRBJ1-2; D is ambiguous. The germline CDR1 and CDR2 sequences are MDHEN and SYDVKM. There are 13 residues in the CDR3. V was clipped by 11 bases and J by 7 bases, with 20 bases between them.

V and J are TRBV30 and TRBJ2-3; D not resolved. V was pared by 0 bases and J by 0 bases, with 4 bases between. The CDR3 is 13 residues long. CDR1 is GTSNPN and CDR2 is SVGIG in the germline V gene (reference sequence). The CDR3 coding sequence is TGTGCCTGGAGTGTACCGAGCACAGATACGCAGTATTTT. It is translated as CAWSVPSTDTQYF.

This clone was seen once. The rearrangement joins TRBV28 to TRBJ2-1; the match to TRBD2 covers 10 bases. CDR1 is MDHEN and CDR2 is SYDVKM in the germline V gene. The CDR3 sequence is 15 residues long. After removal of 2 bases from V and 6 bases from J, the junction contained 4 bases not matched to a gene. CDR3 in DNA: TGTGCCAGCAGTTTACCCAGCGGGAGGGCCAATGAGCAGTTCTTC. Translated: CASSLPSGRANEQFF.

The V call is TRBV29-1, the J call TRBJ1-1; D is unresolved. The CDR3 is 11 amino acids. Deletions cut 7 bases from V and 5 bases from J, with 11 bases between. Germline V CDR1 and CDR2: SQVTM, ANQGSEA. The CDR3 region is CSAEGRTEAFF. The CDR3 nucleotides read TGCAGCGCCGAAGGGAGGACTGAAGCTTTCTTT.

The V gene is TRBV4-3, the J gene TRBJ2-1; the match to TRBD2 covers 13 bases. Germline trimming cut 4 bases from V and 6 bases from J; bases unmatched to any gene: 15. The CDR3 extends over 19 amino acids. Germline V gives CDR1 LGHNA, CDR2 YSLEER. This CDR3 reads CASSPSGSGTSGNVNEQFF. The CDR3 bases are TGCGCCAGCAGCCCAAGCGGATCTGGGACTAGCGGGAACGTCAATGAGCAGTTCTTC.

This sequence joins TRBV29-1 and TRBJ2-1; TRBD2 is a possible D gene (5 bases). In germline, CDR1 is SQVTM, CDR2 ANQGSEA. The V gene lost 4 bases and the J gene lost 9 bases, with 7 bases spanning the gap. The CDR3 totals 10 residues. For the CDR3, the DNA is TGCAGCGTTGGGCGGGCTGAGCAGTTCTTC. Its protein is CSVGRAEQFF.

This clone was recorded only once. The genes are TRBV6-4 and TRBJ2-7; the D gene is possibly TRBD2 (5 bases). Per germline, CDR1 MRHNA and CDR2 SNTAGT. The CDR3 contains 14 residues. The ends were cut back, 9 bases at V and 2 bases at J, with 17 bases in the middle. The CDR3 sequence: CARIIEGITYEQYF. Written as DNA, the CDR3 is TGTGCCAGAATTATAGAGGGAATAACCTACGAGCAGTACTTC.

The genes are TRBV11-2 and TRBJ2-7, with TRBD2 identical over 9 bases. This CDR3 is built from 15 residues. After removal of 7 bases from V and 6 bases from J, the junction contained 13 bases not matched to a gene. The germline V gene encodes CDR1 SGHAT and CDR2 FQNNGV. CDR3 in amino acids: CASTPGGKREAEQYF. CDR3 in DNA: TGTGCCAGCACCCCGGGGGGGAAGCGGGAGGCCGAGCAGTACTTC. The full variable domain, rest sourced from reference TRBV11-2 and TRBJ2-7, is EAGVAQSPRYKIIEKRQSVAFWCNPISGHATLYWYQQILGQGPKLLIQFQNNGVVDDSQLPKDRFSAERLKGVDSTLKIQPAKLEDSAVYLCASTPGGKREAEQYFGPGTRLTVT.

The chain combines TRBV7-9 with TRBJ2-2; D gene unclear. V was clipped by 5 bases and J by 8 bases, with 9 bases between them. The CDR3 totals 12 residues. From germline, CDR1 is SEHNR and CDR2 FQNEAQ (reference sequence). The CDR3 bases are TGTGCCAGCAGCCTCCTTCCAGGGGAGCTGTTTTTT. Its protein product is CASSLLPGELFF. Supplemented by reference TRBV7-9 and TRBJ2-2, the full variable domain reads DTGVSQNPRHKITKRGQNVTFRCDPISEHNRLYWYRQTLGQGPEFLTYFQNEAQLEKSRLLSDRFSAERPKGSFSTLEIQRTEQGDSAMYLCASSLLPGELFFGEGSRLTVL.

CDR3 bases: TGTGCCAGCAGTGCTCTAGCGGGGGCTCCCTACGAGCAGTACTTC. Encoded protein: CASSALAGAPYEQYF. V is TRBV2 and J is TRBJ2-7; 10 nucleotides line up with TRBD2. Germline-derived CDR1 and CDR2 are SNHLY and FYNNEI. The CDR3 is 15 residues long. The V segment lost 4 bases and the J segment 2 bases; nucleotides outside the gene matches: 5.

This clone was recorded once. The chain has TRBV30 and TRBJ1-1; D gene unclear. CDR1 is GTSNPN, CDR2 SVGIG, per germline (reference sequence). The CDR3 loop spans 13 amino acids. Trimming cost V 1 base and J 11 bases, with 17 bases left between them. Written as DNA, the CDR3 is TGTGCCTGGAGTGATGGAGGGAAAGTGCGGGCTTTCTTT. It encodes CAWSDGGKVRAFF. Drawing the rest from reference TRBV30 and TRBJ1-1, the complete variable domain is SQTIHQWPATLVQPVGSPLSLECTVEGTSNPNLYWYRQAAGRGLQLLFYSVGIGQISSEVPQNLSASRPQDRQFILSSKKLLLSDSGFYLCAWSDGGKVRAFFGQGTRLTVV.

The rearrangement uses TRBV3-1 (or the pseudogene TRBV3-2) and TRBJ2-7; TRBD2 might be the D (5 bases). V lost 4 bases and J 3 bases, leaving 16 bases between the germline ends. Germline CDR1 LGHDT, CDR2 YNNKEL (reference sequence). The CDR3 covers 15 residues. CDR3 DNA sequence: TGTGCCAGCAGCCTCAGCCCCCCCGGGAACTACGAGCAGTACTTC. Translating gives CASSLSPPGNYEQYF.